The T cell receptor (beta chain) described here comes from a study of T cells in localized non-small cell lung cancer. Study observations and caveats: Owing to sequencing of a solitary tumor region, heterogeneity cannot be discounted. Compared with tumor, uninvolved adjacent lung displayed greater T cell clonality, ranking highest overall.

Germline-derived CDR1 and CDR2 are SGHRS and YFSETQ. Trimming removed 0 bases at V and 0 bases at J, with 9 bases between. CDR3 length equals 16 residues. As for this clone: The antigen is unknown.

Using immunoSEQ multiplex PCR, the repertoire was profiled, and TCRdb retains in-frame clones only, with some absent. Counted here are tens of thousands of clones, 92% occurring once; the ten biggest clones make up 4.2%. The sample here was peripheral blood mononuclear cells, taken before any cancer treatment. This receptor was taken from a woman aged 35 to 70 with stage III lung adenocarcinoma. The chain joins TRBV5-1 to TRBJ2-2; D remains ambiguous. The CDR3 loop reads CASSLVAAANTGELFF. The CDR3 nucleotides read TGCGCCAGCAGCTTGGTGGCAGCCGCGAACACCGGGGAGCTGTTTTTT.